These 31 T cell receptor beta chains came from one sample sequenced in a study of T-cell memory formation after mild COVID-19. A single record per CDR3 protein comes from TCRdb applying MiXCR to the 5' RACE reads. This sample carries 150,000 to 200,000 distinct CDR3 sequences, 13% of them seen once, and the ten largest clones take approximately 3.4%. Sequenced sample: PBMCs or a T cell subset sorted from them (not recorded which). The receptor set was obtained from a man aged 18 to 29 who had mild COVID-19 (a few samples of this study predate the infection). Cell type and time point are not known.

The chain is built from TRBV4-1 and TRBJ2-3; 9 nucleotides align to TRBD1. V was clipped by 4 bases and J by 1 base; unmatched bases: 12. This CDR3 comprises 18 residues. Germline V CDR1 and CDR2: MGHRA, YSYEKL. DNA for the CDR3: TGCGCCAGCAGCCCGGGACAGGGCGAGGGCGGACGCACAGATACGCAGTATTTT. It specifies CASSPGQGEGGRTDTQYF.

The chain has TRBV25-1 and TRBJ2-4; 9 bases align to TRBD1. With V trimmed by 5 bases and J by 9 bases, 8 bases remained unmatched. The V gene's germline CDR1 is MGHDK and CDR2 SYGVNS. There are 14 residues in the CDR3. The CDR3 loop is CASSRDRDSGIQYF. In DNA form, the CDR3 reads TGTGCCAGCAGTCGGGACAGGGACTCGGGCATTCAGTACTTC.

The chain combines TRBV11-3 with TRBJ2-3; 9 nucleotides line up with TRBD1. Germline V gene lookup returns CDR1 SGHNT and CDR2 YENEEA. Trimming at V came to 5 bases and at J to 4 bases, leaving 10 bases not matched to a gene. The length of the CDR3 is 16 residues. CDR3 bases: TGTGCCAGCAGCCCAAGGGGACAGGGAGGCCCAGATACGCAGTATTTT. It codes for CASSPRGQGGPDTQYF.

This chain links TRBV18 with TRBJ2-5; 8 bases are shared with TRBD1. V was pared by 6 bases and J by 2 bases, with 8 bases of the junction left unmatched. The CDR3 sequence is 15 residues long. Germline-derived CDR1 and CDR2 are KGHSH and LQKENI. The CDR3 DNA follows: TGTGCCAGCTCGGACGGGCAGGGGGCTCAAGAGACCCAGTACTTC. Residues: CASSDGQGAQETQYF.

The chain combines TRBV5-1 with TRBJ2-5, with D uncertain. Germline CDR1 SGHRS, CDR2 YFSETQ. The CDR3 extends over 14 amino acids. The V and J ends lost 0 bases and 3 bases respectively, with 9 bases between them. DNA of the CDR3: TGCGCCAGCAGCTTGGGACCCCCCAAAGAGACCCAGTACTTC. The encoded protein is CASSLGPPKETQYF.

This clonotype was detected many times. The V call is TRBV9, the J call TRBJ1-1; no reliable D call. Between the trimmed V and J ends, which lost 1 base and 1 base, there was a span of 8 bases. There are 14 residues in the CDR3. Per germline, CDR1 SGDLS and CDR2 YYNGEE. CDR3 sequence (DNA): TGTGCCAGCAGCGTAACGCCGGCGAACACTGAAGCTTTCTTT. Encoded protein: CASSVTPANTEAFF.

The rearrangement uses TRBV4-3 and TRBJ1-1; D remains ambiguous. Deletions cut 0 bases from V and 3 bases from J, with 11 bases between. Germline V gives CDR1 LGHNA, CDR2 YSLEER. The CDR3 sequence is 15 residues long. The CDR3 sequence is CASSQERRWDTEAFF. CDR3 in DNA: TGCGCCAGCAGCCAAGAGCGGCGTTGGGACACTGAAGCTTTCTTT.

The chain joins TRBV13 to TRBJ2-1; 9 nucleotides agree with TRBD2. Germline-derived CDR1 and CDR2 are PRHDT and FYEKMQ (reference sequence). The J segment lost 12 bases and the V segment lost 5 bases, leaving 11 bases of the junction unmatched. The CDR3 length is 14 residues. CDR3 amino acids: CASSALAGPRGQFF. CDR3 in DNA: TGTGCCAGCAGCGCCCTAGCGGGGCCGCGGGGGCAGTTCTTC.

This clonotype turned up a few times. The chain recombines TRBV5-1 with TRBJ1-6, with 7 nucleotides matching TRBD1. V was pared by 3 bases and J by 9 bases, with 6 bases of the junction left unmatched. The length of the CDR3 is 14 residues. Germline V gene sequence: CDR1 SGHRS, CDR2 YFSETQ. CDR3 sequence: CASSSPGGASPLHF. The DNA for the CDR3 is TGCGCCAGCAGCTCCCCAGGGGGAGCTTCACCCCTCCACTTT.

This clonotype was counted a few times. The V and J genes are TRBV12-3 or TRBV12-4 and TRBJ1-2; a possible D gene is TRBD1 (5 bases). Trimming cost V 3 bases and J 4 bases, with 9 bases left between them. CDR3 length: 13 residues. CDR3 loop: CASSLGRAYGYTF. The CDR3 nucleotides read TGTGCCAGCAGTTTGGGCAGGGCCTATGGCTACACCTTC.

The chain uses TRBV7-2 and TRBJ2-5; D unclear. V was shortened by 1 base and J by 4 bases, with 13 bases between the two germline ends. From germline, CDR1 is SGHTA and CDR2 FQGNSA. This CDR3 has 15 amino acids. The CDR3 DNA is TGTGCCAGCAGCTTAGTGAGCAGTCTCGGAGAGACCCAGTACTTC. Protein: CASSLVSSLGETQYF.

The V gene is TRBV6-8, the J gene TRBJ1-6, with a weak D call TRBD1 (5 bases). V lost 7 bases and J lost 2, with 9 bases in between. This CDR3 region has 14 residues. Germline assignment: CDR1 MNHGY and CDR2 SAAAGT. This chain's CDR3 is CASKGSTYNSPLHF. CDR3 coding DNA: TGTGCCAGCAAGGGGTCTACCTATAATTCACCCCTCCACTTT.

This clonotype came up many times. Here the CDR3 reads CASSQEQGSDEQYF. The CDR3 bases are TGCGCCAGCAGCCAGGAACAGGGTTCCGACGAGCAGTACTTC. This chain connects TRBV4-3 to TRBJ2-7, with D possibly TRBD1 on 6 matching bases. The CDR3 is made up of 14 amino acids. Trimming stripped 3 bases from V and 5 bases from J, with 14 bases between. CDR1 and CDR2 (germline): LGHNA, YSLEER.

This clonotype turned up a few times. The rearrangement links TRBV6-6 to TRBJ2-7; D perhaps matches TRBD1 (5 bases). The CDR3 totals 13 residues. Germline V gives CDR1 MNHNY, CDR2 SVGAGI (reference sequence). V lost 7 bases and J lost 2, with 12 bases in between. The CDR3 spells CASMGQRPYEQYV. CDR3 DNA: TGTGCCAGCATGGGGCAGAGACCCTACGAGCAGTACGTC.

This clonotype was observed a few times. This chain connects TRBV15 to TRBJ2-5; 9 bases are a match to TRBD1. V lost 0 bases to trimming and J lost 4 bases; unmatched junction nucleotides: 3. The CDR3 runs to 15 residues. Germline assignment: CDR1 LNHNV and CDR2 YYDKDF (reference sequence). The CDR3 DNA reads TGTGCCACCAGCAGAGAGCGGGACAGGGCAGAGACCCAGTACTTC. This codes for CATSRERDRAETQYF.

This clonotype was seen more than once but under ten times. The chain links TRBV7-8 to TRBJ2-2; TRBD1 matches at 8 bases. CDR3 length equals 13 residues. Looked up from germline, CDR1 is SGHVS and CDR2 is FQNEAQ. V trimming: 5 bases; J trimming: 6 bases; junction bases outside the gene matches: 2. CDR3 nucleotides: TGTGCCAGCAGCCGACAGGGGTCCGGGGAGCTGTTTTTT. This encodes CASSRQGSGELFF.

In this sample, this clonotype turned up many times. The chain has TRBV7-2 and TRBJ2-5; D may be TRBD2 (5 bases). Germline CDR1 SGHTA, CDR2 FQGNSA. V was pared by 5 bases and J by 5 bases, with 12 bases between. The CDR3 length is 13 residues. CDR3 sequence reads: CASSPGGGETQYF. The DNA for the CDR3 is TGTGCCAGCAGCCCTGGAGGTGGGGAGACCCAGTACTTC.

This chain connects TRBV7-2 to TRBJ1-1; possibly TRBD1 for D (5 bases). From germline, CDR1 is SGHTA and CDR2 FQGNSA. CDR3 length: 16 residues. The V end lost 5 bases, the J end lost 1 base, and 17 bases lay between the germline ends. CDR3 nucleotide sequence: TGTGCCAGCAGCCCAACCCCGGGACTCCGGAACACTGAAGCTTTCTTT. Translation: CASSPTPGLRNTEAFF.

This clonotype was seen only a few times. The rearrangement joins TRBV10-3 to TRBJ1-2; D remains ambiguous. The CDR3 contains 11 residues. The V gene's germline CDR1 is ENHRY and CDR2 SYGVKD. V was clipped by 8 bases and J by 8 bases, with 12 bases between them. CDR3 nucleotide sequence: TGTGCCATCCCCGGGAGTGGGGGCTACACCTTC. Protein: CAIPGSGGYTF.

This clonotype was counted a few times. The junction and the germline gene differ at one end; a read error may be behind it. This chain uses TRBV15 with TRBJ1-6; 7 bases fit TRBD1. The V gene's germline CDR1 is LNHNV and CDR2 YYDKDF (reference sequence). This CDR3 has 14 residues. The DNA for the CDR3 is TGTGCCACCAGCAGAGATAGGGGGCAGGTCCTTGAAGTTTTT. Its protein product is CATSRDRGQVLEVF.

The chain recombines TRBV6-5 with TRBJ2-3; 9 bases align to TRBD2. CDR3 length: 13 amino acids. Per the germline V gene, CDR1 is MNHEY and CDR2 is SVGAGI. J lost 4 bases, V lost 5 bases, and 1 base had no gene match. The CDR3, as DNA: TGTGCCAGCAGTCGGACTAGCGCAGATACGCAGTATTTT. Translated, it gives CASSRTSADTQYF.

This clonotype came up many times. The V and J genes are TRBV29-1 and TRBJ1-1, with TRBD1 as a possible D gene (6 bases). V dropped 4 bases and J dropped 0 bases, with 6 bases sitting between them. The CDR3 sequence is 12 residues long. CDR1 is SQVTM, CDR2 ANQGSEA, per germline. The CDR3 protein is CSVGTVNTEAFF. The CDR3 nucleotides are TGCAGCGTTGGGACAGTGAACACTGAAGCTTTCTTT.

The rearrangement joins TRBV6-2 or TRBV6-3 to TRBJ2-5; 9 nucleotides align to TRBD2. Germline CDR1 reads MNHEY; CDR2 reads SVGEGT. The J segment lost 2 bases and the V segment lost 7 bases, leaving 14 bases of the junction unmatched. The CDR3 spans 17 residues. CDR3: CASTLPPQRGVQETQYF. The DNA of the CDR3 is TGTGCCAGCACCCTCCCGCCCCAGCGGGGGGTACAAGAGACCCAGTACTTC.

There are a few counts of this clonotype. This sequence joins TRBV20-1 and TRBJ1-1, with TRBD1 matching over 9 bases. The CDR3 has 16 residues. The V gene's germline CDR1 is DFQATT and CDR2 SNEGSKA (reference sequence). The V segment lost 0 bases and the J segment 6 bases; nucleotides outside the gene matches: 11. The CDR3 sequence: CSARDAGQGHYAEAFF. CDR3 in DNA: TGCAGTGCTAGAGATGCAGGACAGGGGCACTATGCTGAAGCTTTCTTT.

This sequence joins TRBV16 and TRBJ2-3; D gene ambiguous. From germline, CDR1 is KGHSY and CDR2 FQNENV. V was trimmed by 0 bases and J by 5 bases, leaving 3 bases between them. The CDR3 is 12 residues long. The CDR3 DNA is TGTGCCAGCAGCCAATCGGTAGATACGCAGTATTTT. Amino acids: CASSQSVDTQYF.

This clonotype appeared a few times. The chain combines TRBV6-1 with TRBJ2-5, with D possibly matching TRBD1 (6 bases). The length of the CDR3 is 14 residues. Trimming removed 4 bases from V and 5 bases from J, with 14 bases in between. CDR1 is MNHNS and CDR2 is SASEGT in the germline V gene. CDR3 in DNA: TGTGCCAGCAGTGGGGGCACAGGGATGGAGACCCAGTACTTC. Amino acid sequence: CASSGGTGMETQYF.

Only a few counts were recorded for this clonotype. The chain employs TRBV28 and TRBJ2-7; a weak D match, TRBD1 (6 bases). Looked up from germline, CDR1 is MDHEN and CDR2 is SYDVKM. CDR3 length equals 13 residues. V lost 8 bases and J lost 0, with 11 bases in between. CDR3 sequence: CASQLGGSYEQYV. CDR3 bases: TGTGCCAGCCAACTAGGGGGCTCCTACGAGCAGTACGTC.

This clonotype was picked up one time. The V and J genes are TRBV19 and TRBJ1-1, with 9 bases aligning to TRBD1. In germline, CDR1 is LNHDA, CDR2 SQIVND (reference sequence). J lost 6 bases, V lost 6 bases, and 5 bases had no gene match. CDR3 length: 13 amino acids. The CDR3 loop reads CASRRGQGSEAFF. CDR3 nucleotide sequence: TGTGCCAGTAGGAGGGGACAGGGCTCTGAAGCTTTCTTT.

The sample holds a few counts of this clonotype. This chain links TRBV4-3 with TRBJ2-1; 7 nucleotides line up with TRBD2. V lost 4 bases and J lost 8; bases outside the gene matches: 8. The CDR3 totals 14 residues. Germline CDR1 and CDR2: LGHNA and YSLEER. This CDR3 reads CASSPGGSGDEQFF. The CDR3 DNA follows: TGCGCCAGCAGCCCCGGGGGGTCGGGGGATGAGCAGTTCTTC.

The V and J genes are TRBV27 and TRBJ2-2; 8 bases map to TRBD1. Germline assignment: CDR1 MNHEY and CDR2 SMNVEV (reference sequence). Unmatched junction bases numbered 14, after V lost 7 bases and J lost 4 bases. CDR3 length equals 17 residues. CDR3 sequence (DNA): TGTGCCAGCACCTGGAGGTCAGGGGGCCTGCGCACCGGGGAGCTGTTTTTT. This encodes CASTWRSGGLRTGELFF.

V gene TRBV5-6 combines with J gene TRBJ2-5; maybe TRBD2 (6 bases). CDR1 is SGHDT and CDR2 is YYEEEE in the germline V gene. V dropped 4 bases and J dropped 4 bases, with 17 bases sitting between them. The CDR3 has 15 amino acids. The chain's CDR3 is CASSRRSLGGETQYF. The CDR3 coding sequence is TGTGCCAGCAGCCGAAGATCGTTGGGAGGAGAGACCCAGTACTTC.